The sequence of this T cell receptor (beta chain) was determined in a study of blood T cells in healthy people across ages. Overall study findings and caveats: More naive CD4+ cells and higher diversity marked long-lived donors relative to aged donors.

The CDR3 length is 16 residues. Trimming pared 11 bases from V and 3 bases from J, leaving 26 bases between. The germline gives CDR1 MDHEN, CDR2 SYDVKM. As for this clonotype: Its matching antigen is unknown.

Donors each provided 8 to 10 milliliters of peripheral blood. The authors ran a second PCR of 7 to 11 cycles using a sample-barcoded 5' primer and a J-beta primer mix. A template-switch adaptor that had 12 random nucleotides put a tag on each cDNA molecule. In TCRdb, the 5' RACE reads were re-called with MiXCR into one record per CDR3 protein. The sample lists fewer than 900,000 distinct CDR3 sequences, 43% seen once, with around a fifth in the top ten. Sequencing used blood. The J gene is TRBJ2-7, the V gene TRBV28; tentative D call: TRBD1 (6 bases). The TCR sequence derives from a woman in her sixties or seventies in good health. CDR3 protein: CACVGGLGRGNYEQYF. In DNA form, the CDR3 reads TGTGCCTGCGTTGGGGGTCTGGGCAGGGGTAACTACGAGCAGTACTTC.